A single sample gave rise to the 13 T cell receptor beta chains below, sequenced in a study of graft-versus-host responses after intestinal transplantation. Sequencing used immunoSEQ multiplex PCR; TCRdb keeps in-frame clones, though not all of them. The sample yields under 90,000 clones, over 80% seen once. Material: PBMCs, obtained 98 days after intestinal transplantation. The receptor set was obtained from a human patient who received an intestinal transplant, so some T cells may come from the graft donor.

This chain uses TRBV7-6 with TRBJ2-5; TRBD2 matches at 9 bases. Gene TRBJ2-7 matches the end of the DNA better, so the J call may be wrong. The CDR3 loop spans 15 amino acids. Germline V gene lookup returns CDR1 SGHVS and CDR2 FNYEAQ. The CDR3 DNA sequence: TGTGCCAGCAGCTTAGGGGCTAGCGGGGCCGGCGAGCAGTACTTC. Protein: CASSLGASGAGEQYF.

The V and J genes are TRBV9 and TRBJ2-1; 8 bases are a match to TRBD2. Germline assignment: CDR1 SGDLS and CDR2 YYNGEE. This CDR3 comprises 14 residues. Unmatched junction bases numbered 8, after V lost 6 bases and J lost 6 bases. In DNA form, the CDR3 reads TGTGCCAGCACGGGGGGGCCCGTCGTCAATGAGCAGTTCTTC. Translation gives CASTGGPVVNEQFF.

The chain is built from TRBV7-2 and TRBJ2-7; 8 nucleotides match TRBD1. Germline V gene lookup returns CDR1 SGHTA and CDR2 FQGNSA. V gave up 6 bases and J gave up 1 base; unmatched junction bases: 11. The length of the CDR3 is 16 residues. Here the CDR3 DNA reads TGTGCCAGCAGGCATGTAAGTGGGGACAGGTCCTACGAGCAGTACTTC. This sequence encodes CASRHVSGDRSYEQYF.

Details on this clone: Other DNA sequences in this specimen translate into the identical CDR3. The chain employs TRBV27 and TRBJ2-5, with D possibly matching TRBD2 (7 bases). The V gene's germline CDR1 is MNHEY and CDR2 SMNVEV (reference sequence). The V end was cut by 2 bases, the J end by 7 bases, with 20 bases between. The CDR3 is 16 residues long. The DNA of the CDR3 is TGTGCCAGCAGTTTACTTTTAGGGGGGGGGCGGGGGACCCAGTACTTC. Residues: CASSLLLGGGRGTQYF.

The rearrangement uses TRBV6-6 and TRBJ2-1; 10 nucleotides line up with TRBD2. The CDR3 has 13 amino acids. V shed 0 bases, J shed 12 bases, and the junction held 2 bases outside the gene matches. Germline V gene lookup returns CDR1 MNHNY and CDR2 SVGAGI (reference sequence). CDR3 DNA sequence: TGTGCCAGCAGTTACTCTAGCGGGGGGCGGCAGTTCTTC. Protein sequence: CASSYSSGGRQFF.

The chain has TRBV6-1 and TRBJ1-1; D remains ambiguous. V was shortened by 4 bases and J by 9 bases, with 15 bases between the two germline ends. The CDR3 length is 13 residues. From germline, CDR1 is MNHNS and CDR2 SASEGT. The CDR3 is CASSAPVNRQAFF. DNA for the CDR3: TGTGCCAGCAGTGCCCCGGTCAATAGACAAGCTTTCTTT.

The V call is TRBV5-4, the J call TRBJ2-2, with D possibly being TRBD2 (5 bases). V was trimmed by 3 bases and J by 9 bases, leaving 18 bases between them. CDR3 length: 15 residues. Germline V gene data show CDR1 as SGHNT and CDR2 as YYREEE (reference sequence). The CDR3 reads CASSSAAERNRELFF. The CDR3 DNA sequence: TGTGCCAGCAGCTCCGCAGCGGAGAGAAACCGGGAGCTGTTTTTT.

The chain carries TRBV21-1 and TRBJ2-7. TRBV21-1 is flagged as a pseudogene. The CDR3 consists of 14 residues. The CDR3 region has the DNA TGTGCCAGCAGCGAAAGGGGGGATTACTACGAGCAGTACTTC. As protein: CASSERGDYYEQYF.

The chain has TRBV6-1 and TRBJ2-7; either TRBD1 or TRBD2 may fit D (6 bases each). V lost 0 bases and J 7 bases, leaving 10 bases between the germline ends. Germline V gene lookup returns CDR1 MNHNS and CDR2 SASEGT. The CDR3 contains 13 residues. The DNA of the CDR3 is TGTGCCAGCAGTGAAGCGGGGGCGGGGGAGCAGTACTTC. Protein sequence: CASSEAGAGEQYF.

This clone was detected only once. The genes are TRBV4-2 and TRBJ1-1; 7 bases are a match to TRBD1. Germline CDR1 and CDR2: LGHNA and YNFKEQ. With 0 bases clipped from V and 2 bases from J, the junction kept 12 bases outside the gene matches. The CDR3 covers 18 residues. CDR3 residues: CASSQERVSDRVNTEAFF. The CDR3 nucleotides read TGTGCCAGCAGCCAAGAAAGGGTGAGTGACAGGGTTAACACTGAAGCTTTCTTT.

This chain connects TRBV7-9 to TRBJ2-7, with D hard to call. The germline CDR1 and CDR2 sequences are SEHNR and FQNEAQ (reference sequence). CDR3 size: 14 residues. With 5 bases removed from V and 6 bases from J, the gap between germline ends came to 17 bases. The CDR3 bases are TGTGCCAGCAGCCCCAGCAGCGACACCGTCGAGCAGTACTTC. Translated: CASSPSSDTVEQYF.

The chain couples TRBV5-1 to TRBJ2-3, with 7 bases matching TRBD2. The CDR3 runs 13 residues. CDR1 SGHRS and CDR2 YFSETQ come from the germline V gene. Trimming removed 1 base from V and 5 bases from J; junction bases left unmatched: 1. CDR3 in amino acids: CASSLRGGDTQYF. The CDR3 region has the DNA TGCGCCAGCAGCTTGCGCGGGGGAGATACGCAGTATTTT. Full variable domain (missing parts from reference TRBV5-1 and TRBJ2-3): KAGVTQTPRYLIKTRGQQVTLSCSPISGHRSVSWYQQTPGQGLQFLFEYFSETQRNKGNFPGRFSGRQFSNSRSEMNVSTLELGDSALYLCASSLRGGDTQYFGPGTRLTVL.

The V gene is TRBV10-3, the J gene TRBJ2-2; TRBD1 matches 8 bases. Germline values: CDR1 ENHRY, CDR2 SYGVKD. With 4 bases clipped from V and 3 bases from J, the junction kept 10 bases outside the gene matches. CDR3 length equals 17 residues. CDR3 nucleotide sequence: TGTGCCATCAGTGCTGACAGGGGCGCCCTCTACACCGGGGAGCTGTTTTTT. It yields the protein CAISADRGALYTGELFF.